This is a list of T cell receptor beta chains from one sample in a study of spatial heterogeneity in lung cancer. TCRdb fed the 5' RACE reads into MiXCR, producing one record per CDR3 protein. This table holds more than 60,000 distinct CDR3 sequences, under 8.5% found once. The source material was PBMCs, sampled at surgery. The receptors here all came from a male donor with early-stage non-small cell lung cancer. Each CDR3 is given without its conserved first and last residue. A D gene is named only where the DNA matches it firmly. Clone size is given for some rows only: seen once, a few or many times, or a class if the clone is expanded.

D,V,size,CDR3
TRBD1,TRBV6-1,.,ASSPGAGGWGTDTQY
.,TRBV7-9,.,ASSLAVSGYGYT
TRBD2,TRBV20-1,few,SARGGTSGRGRETQY
.,TRBV12-3/TRBV12-4,many,ASSLRGLDEQY
.,TRBV20-1,.,SARTDPTDTQY
TRBD2,TRBV9,many,ASSVEQAGGPGELF
TRBD1,TRBV12-3/TRBV12-4,many,ASSRTGVEY
TRBD1,TRBV20-1,many,SAYRGNTGELF
TRBD2,TRBV4-1,.,ASSQDPTGGFNNEQF
TRBD2,TRBV6-6,many,ASSYSNLLAGVYEQY
.,TRBV12-3/TRBV12-4,.,ASSPEFYNEQF
TRBD2,TRBV29-1,.,SVPPREGFTDTQY
.,TRBV18,few,ASFTNTGPIDTQY
.,TRBV7-2,few,ASSYITDTQY
.,TRBV20-1,many,SAPDPRNEQF
.,TRBV30,many,AWSMSYNEQF
.,TRBV12-3/TRBV12-4,.,ASSLRGGTEAF
TRBD2,TRBV20-1,many,SASGLAGVREQY
.,TRBV29-1,many,SVEPDGGYT
TRBD1,TRBV20-1,many,SAYLQGSGVNTEAF
TRBD1,TRBV11-2,many,ASSSGTGGFGAF
.,TRBV7-8,.,ASSSTPNTEAF
.,TRBV7-8,.,ASSLYGEPYEQY
.,TRBV28,many,ASSLSPPDTQY
TRBD1,TRBV20-1,few,SATGTGNYNEQF
TRBD1,TRBV29-1,many,SAGQGATGELF
.,TRBV5-1,few,ASSLAPFKGRFGETQY